The next 18 T cell receptor beta chains were all read from a single sample in a study of shared clonotypes between healthy human individuals. Sequencing was performed with immunoSEQ multiplex PCR; in TCRdb, only in-frame clones are kept and a portion is missing. The table has approximately 2.3 million clones, more than 80% seen once. Material: naive CD4+ T cells from PBMCs. Subset denoted: CD45RA+ positively selected. These TCRs come from a man aged 18 to 30 in good health. Some clones in this sample may be carry-over from other donors' samples.

V gene TRBV18 combines with J gene TRBJ2-1, with TRBD2 matching 7 bases. The length of the CDR3 is 15 residues. With V trimmed by 3 bases and J by 5 bases, 7 bases remained unmatched. The germline gives CDR1 KGHSH, CDR2 LQKENI. The CDR3 bases are TGTGCCAGCTCACCGCTAGTTGGGGGGGACAATGAGCAGTTCTTC. Protein: CASSPLVGGDNEQFF.

The chain uses TRBV6-1 and TRBJ1-5, with D uncertain. The V gene lost 2 bases and the J gene lost 4 bases, with 15 bases spanning the gap. The CDR3 is made up of 16 amino acids. Germline CDR1 reads MNHNS; CDR2 reads SASEGT. CDR3 loop: CASSEIGSWSNQPQHF. The CDR3 DNA reads TGTGCCAGCAGTGAAATCGGGTCATGGAGTAATCAGCCCCAGCATTTT.

The V call is TRBV4-1, the J call TRBJ1-2, with 8 bases fitting TRBD1. The CDR3 runs to 15 residues. The germline gives CDR1 MGHRA, CDR2 YSYEKL. After removal of 3 bases from V and 2 bases from J, the junction contained 5 bases not matched to a gene. CDR3 sequence (DNA): TGCGCCAGCAGCCATACAGGGGGGGGGAACTATGGCTACACCTTC. The encoded protein is CASSHTGGGNYGYTF.

The genes are TRBV7-9 and TRBJ2-3; no clear D gene. V was trimmed by 8 bases and J by 6 bases, leaving 24 bases between them. The CDR3 spans 16 residues. Germline V CDR1 and CDR2: SEHNR, FQNEAQ (reference sequence). The CDR3 sequence is CASGEKWSGQEDTQYF. The CDR3 region has the DNA TGTGCCAGCGGAGAGAAGTGGTCGGGCCAAGAGGATACGCAGTATTTT.

The genes are TRBV9 and TRBJ2-1, with TRBD2 matching 7 bases. CDR3 length: 16 amino acids. V lost 0 bases to trimming and J lost 4 bases; unmatched junction nucleotides: 7. Germline CDR1 and CDR2: SGDLS and YYNGEE. The CDR3 DNA reads as TGTGCCAGCAGCGTAGTGTCTAGCGGTACGTACAATGAGCAGTTCTTC. Translating gives CASSVVSSGTYNEQFF.

V and J are TRBV5-1 and TRBJ2-3; 9 bases align to TRBD2. This CDR3 has 16 amino acids. With 0 bases clipped from V and 2 bases from J, the junction kept 4 bases outside the gene matches. From germline, CDR1 is SGHRS and CDR2 YFSETQ. The CDR3 spells CASSLAREGFTDTQYF. The CDR3 coding sequence is TGCGCCAGCAGCTTGGCGCGGGAGGGCTTCACAGATACGCAGTATTTT.

This clone has just one count. The chain couples TRBV30 to TRBJ1-5; no clear D gene. The CDR3 has 13 amino acids. The germline CDR1 and CDR2 sequences are GTSNPN and SVGIG (reference sequence). V was clipped by 1 base and J by 5 bases, with 9 bases between them. In DNA form, the CDR3 reads TGTGCCTGGAGTGCGGGTTTCGATCAGCCCCAGCATTTT. Translating gives CAWSAGFDQPQHF.

The chain combines TRBV27 with TRBJ1-2; TRBD1 might be the D (5 bases). Trimming took 2 bases from V and 4 from J, leaving 11 bases between them. The length of the CDR3 is 14 residues. CDR1 is MNHEY and CDR2 is SMNVEV in the germline V gene (reference sequence). CDR3 protein: CASSLIRGSYGYTF. The DNA of the CDR3 is TGTGCCAGCAGTTTAATCCGGGGCAGCTATGGCTACACCTTC.

The V gene is TRBV25-1, the J gene TRBJ2-1; 7 bases align to TRBD2. CDR3 length: 17 residues. The V segment lost 5 bases and the J segment 2 bases; nucleotides outside the gene matches: 12. Germline-derived CDR1 and CDR2 are MGHDK and SYGVNS. The CDR3 loop is CASSPMMGRGPYNEQFF. Written as DNA, the CDR3 is TGTGCCAGCAGTCCCATGATGGGGAGGGGACCCTACAATGAGCAGTTCTTC.

The chain recombines TRBV7-9 with TRBJ2-7; a weak D match, TRBD2 (5 bases). The V gene's germline CDR1 is SEHNR and CDR2 FQNEAQ (reference sequence). V shed 9 bases and J shed 3 bases, with 12 bases lying between them. The CDR3 contains 12 residues. CDR3 coding DNA: TGTGCCAGTGGAGGTACCCGCTACGAGCAGTACTTC. It encodes CASGGTRYEQYF.

This rearrangement joins TRBV5-4 to TRBJ2-3, with a weak D call TRBD2 (7 bases). The germline CDR1 and CDR2 sequences are SGHNT and YYREEE (reference sequence). The CDR3 length is 15 residues. Trimming shortened V by 0 bases and J by 8 bases, and 16 bases separated the two germline ends. CDR3 amino acids: CASSLGKTGRVTQYF. DNA for the CDR3: TGTGCCAGCAGCTTGGGGAAAACAGGGAGGGTTACGCAGTATTTT.

Details on this clone: This CDR3 is also generated by other DNA sequences in the sample. The V call is TRBV18, the J call TRBJ1-1; no firm D call. With 2 bases removed from V and 0 bases from J, the gap between germline ends came to 7 bases. Germline CDR1 reads KGHSH; CDR2 reads LQKENI. This CDR3 comprises 14 residues. Written as DNA, the CDR3 is TGTGCCAGCTCACCAAACCATATGAACACTGAAGCTTTCTTT. It codes for CASSPNHMNTEAFF.

This chain connects TRBV28 to TRBJ2-7, with no clear D. Germline CDR1 and CDR2: MDHEN and SYDVKM. This CDR3 region has 10 residues. V lost 8 bases, J lost 7 bases, and 9 bases lay in between. CDR3 loop: CASGVWEQYF. Here the CDR3 DNA reads TGTGCCAGCGGGGTGTGGGAGCAGTACTTC.

The chain has TRBV5-1 and TRBJ2-3; TRBD1 agrees at 7 bases. Germline V lookup: CDR1 SGHRS, CDR2 YFSETQ. Trimming at V came to 2 bases and at J to 4 bases, leaving 10 bases not matched to a gene. This CDR3 contains 16 residues. The CDR3 DNA is TGCGCCAGCAGCTTAGCTACAGGGGTTAGGGCAGATACGCAGTATTTT. Translation gives CASSLATGVRADTQYF. Variable domain in full (rest from reference TRBV5-1 and TRBJ2-3): KAGVTQTPRYLIKTRGQQVTLSCSPISGHRSVSWYQQTPGQGLQFLFEYFSETQRNKGNFPGRFSGRQFSNSRSEMNVSTLELGDSALYLCASSLATGVRADTQYFGPGTRLTVL.

This clone was seen once. The chain combines TRBV18 with TRBJ1-1, with 7 bases fitting TRBD1. Looked up from germline, CDR1 is KGHSH and CDR2 is LQKENI. The CDR3 covers 15 residues. Trimming took 5 bases from V and 1 from J; bases not matched to a gene: 7. Here the CDR3 reads CASSYIRDRNTEAFF. In DNA, the CDR3 is TGTGCCAGCTCATATATAAGGGACAGGAACACTGAAGCTTTCTTT.

The rearrangement links TRBV7-2 to TRBJ2-1, with 11 bases identical to TRBD2. Losses at the gene ends were 10 bases for V and 0 bases for J; bases not matched to a gene: 14. CDR1 is SGHTA, CDR2 FQGNSA, per germline. The CDR3 is made up of 18 amino acids. CDR3 DNA: TGTGCCACCAGTCCGGGACTAGCGGACCATAGCTCCTACAATGAGCAGTTCTTC. This codes for CATSPGLADHSSYNEQFF.

This clone was counted between two and nine times. Other nucleotide sequences in the sample specify the same CDR3. The chain couples TRBV27 to TRBJ1-1; 7 nucleotides align to TRBD1. With 2 bases clipped from V and 5 bases from J, the junction kept 2 bases outside the gene matches. Per germline, CDR1 MNHEY and CDR2 SMNVEV (reference sequence). The length of the CDR3 is 13 residues. CDR3 coding DNA: TGTGCCAGCAGTTTAAACAGGGGAACTGAAGCTTTCTTT. Its translation: CASSLNRGTEAFF.

This clone was picked up one time. The chain employs TRBV28 and TRBJ1-1; no definite D call. From germline, CDR1 is MDHEN and CDR2 SYDVKM. CDR3 size: 12 residues. Trimming left V 6 bases short and J 1 base short, with 6 bases between. CDR3 protein: CASRGRNTEAFF. The CDR3 DNA reads as TGTGCCAGCAGGGGCCGGAACACTGAAGCTTTCTTT.